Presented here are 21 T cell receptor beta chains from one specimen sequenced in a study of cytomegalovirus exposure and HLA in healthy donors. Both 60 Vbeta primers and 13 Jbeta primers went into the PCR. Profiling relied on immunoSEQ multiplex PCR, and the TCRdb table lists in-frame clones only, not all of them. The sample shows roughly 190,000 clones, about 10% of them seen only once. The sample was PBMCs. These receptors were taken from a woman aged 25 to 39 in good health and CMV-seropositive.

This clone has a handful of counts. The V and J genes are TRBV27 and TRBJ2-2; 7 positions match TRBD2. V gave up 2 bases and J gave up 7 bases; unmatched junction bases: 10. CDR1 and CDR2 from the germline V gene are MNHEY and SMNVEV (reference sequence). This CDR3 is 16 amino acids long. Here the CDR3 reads CASSLPLSGKGGELFF. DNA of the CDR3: TGTGCCAGCAGTTTACCATTAAGCGGGAAGGGCGGGGAGCTGTTTTTT.

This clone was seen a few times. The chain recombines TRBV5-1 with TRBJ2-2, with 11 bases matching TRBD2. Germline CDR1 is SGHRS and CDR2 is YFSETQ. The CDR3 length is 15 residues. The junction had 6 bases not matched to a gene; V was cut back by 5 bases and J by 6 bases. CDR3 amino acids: CASSPGLAAPGELFF. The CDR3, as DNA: TGCGCCAGCAGTCCGGGACTAGCGGCCCCCGGGGAGCTGTTTTTT. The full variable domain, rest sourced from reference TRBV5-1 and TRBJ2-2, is KAGVTQTPRYLIKTRGQQVTLSCSPISGHRSVSWYQQTPGQGLQFLFEYFSETQRNKGNFPGRFSGRQFSNSRSEMNVSTLELGDSALYLCASSPGLAAPGELFFGEGSRLTVL.

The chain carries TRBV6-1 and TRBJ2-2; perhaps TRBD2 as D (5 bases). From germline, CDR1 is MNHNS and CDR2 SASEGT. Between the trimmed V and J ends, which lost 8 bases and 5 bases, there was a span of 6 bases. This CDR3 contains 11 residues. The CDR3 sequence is CASGETGELFF. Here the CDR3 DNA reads TGTGCCAGCGGGGAGACCGGGGAGCTGTTTTTT.

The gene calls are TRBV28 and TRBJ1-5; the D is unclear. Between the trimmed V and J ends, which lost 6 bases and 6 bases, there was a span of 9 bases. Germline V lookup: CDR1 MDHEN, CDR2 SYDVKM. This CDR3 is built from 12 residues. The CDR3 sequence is CASSPFLQPQHF. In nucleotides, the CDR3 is TGTGCCAGCAGCCCCTTTCTTCAGCCCCAGCATTTT. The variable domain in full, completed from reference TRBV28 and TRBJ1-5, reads DVKVTQSSRYLVKRTGEKVFLECVQDMDHENMFWYRQDPGLGLRLIYFSYDVKMKEKGDIPEGYSVSREKKERFSLILESASTNQTSMYLCASSPFLQPQHFGDGTRLSIL.

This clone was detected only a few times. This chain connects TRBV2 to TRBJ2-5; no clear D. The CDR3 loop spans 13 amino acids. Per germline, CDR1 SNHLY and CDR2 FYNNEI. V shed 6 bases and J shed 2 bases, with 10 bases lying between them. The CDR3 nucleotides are TGTGCCAGCAGCTCAGACTCACAAGAGACCCAGTACTTC. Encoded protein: CASSSDSQETQYF.

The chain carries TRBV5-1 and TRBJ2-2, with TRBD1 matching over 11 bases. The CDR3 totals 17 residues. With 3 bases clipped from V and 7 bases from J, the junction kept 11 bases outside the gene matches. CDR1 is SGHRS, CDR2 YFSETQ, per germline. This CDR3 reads CASSSVGQGANGGELFF. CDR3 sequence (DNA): TGCGCCAGCAGCTCAGTAGGACAGGGGGCAAACGGCGGGGAGCTGTTTTTT.

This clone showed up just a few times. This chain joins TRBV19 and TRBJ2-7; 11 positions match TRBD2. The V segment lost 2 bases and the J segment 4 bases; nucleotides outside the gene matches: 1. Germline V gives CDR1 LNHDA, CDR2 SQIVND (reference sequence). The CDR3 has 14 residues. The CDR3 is CASSITSGSYEQYF. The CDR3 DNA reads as TGTGCCAGTAGTATAACTAGCGGGAGTTACGAGCAGTACTTC.

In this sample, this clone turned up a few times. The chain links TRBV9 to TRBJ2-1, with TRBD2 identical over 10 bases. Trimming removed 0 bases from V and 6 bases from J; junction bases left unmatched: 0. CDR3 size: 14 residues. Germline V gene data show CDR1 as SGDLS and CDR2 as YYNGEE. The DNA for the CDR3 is TGTGCCAGCAGCGTAGGGACTAGCGGCAATGAGCAGTTCTTC. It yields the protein CASSVGTSGNEQFF. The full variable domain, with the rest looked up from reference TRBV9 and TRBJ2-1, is DSGVTQTPKHLITATGQRVTLRCSPRSGDLSVYWYQQSLDQGLQFLIQYYNGEERAKGNILERFSAQQFPDLHSELNLSSLELGDSALYFCASSVGTSGNEQFFGPGTRLTVL.

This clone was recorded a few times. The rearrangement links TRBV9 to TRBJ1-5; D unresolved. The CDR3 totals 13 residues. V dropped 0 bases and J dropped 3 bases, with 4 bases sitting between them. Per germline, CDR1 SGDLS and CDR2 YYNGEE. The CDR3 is CASSVGANQPQHF. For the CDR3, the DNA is TGTGCCAGCAGCGTAGGGGCCAATCAGCCCCAGCATTTT.

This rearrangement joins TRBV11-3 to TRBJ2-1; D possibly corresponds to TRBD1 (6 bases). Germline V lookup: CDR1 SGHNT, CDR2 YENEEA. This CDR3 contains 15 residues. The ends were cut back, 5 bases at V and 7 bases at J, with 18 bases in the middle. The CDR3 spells CASSLQGFDGNEQFF. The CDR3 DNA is TGTGCCAGCAGCCTCCAGGGGTTTGACGGGAATGAGCAGTTCTTC.

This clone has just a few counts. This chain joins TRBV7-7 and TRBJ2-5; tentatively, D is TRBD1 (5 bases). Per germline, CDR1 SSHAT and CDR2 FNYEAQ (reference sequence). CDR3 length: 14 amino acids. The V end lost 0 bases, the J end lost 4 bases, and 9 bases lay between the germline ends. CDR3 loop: CASSLAGARETQYF. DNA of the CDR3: TGTGCCAGCAGCTTAGCAGGGGCGAGAGAGACCCAGTACTTC.

This CDR3 reads CASSDLGHTGELFF. The CDR3 bases are TGTGCCAGCAGTGATCTAGGACATACCGGGGAGCTGTTTTTT. The gene calls are TRBV6-1 and TRBJ2-2, with D perhaps matching TRBD1 (5 bases). There are 14 residues in the CDR3. The germline CDR1 and CDR2 sequences are MNHNS and SASEGT. V lost 3 bases and J 5 bases, leaving 10 bases between the germline ends.

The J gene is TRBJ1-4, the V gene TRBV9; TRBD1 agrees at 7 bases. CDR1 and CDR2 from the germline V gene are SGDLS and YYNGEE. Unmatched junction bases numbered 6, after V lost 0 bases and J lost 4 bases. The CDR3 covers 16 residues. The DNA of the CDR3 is TGTGCCAGCAGCGTAGGAGGGGGCGTTGGTAATGAAAAACTGTTTTTT. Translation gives CASSVGGGVGNEKLFF.

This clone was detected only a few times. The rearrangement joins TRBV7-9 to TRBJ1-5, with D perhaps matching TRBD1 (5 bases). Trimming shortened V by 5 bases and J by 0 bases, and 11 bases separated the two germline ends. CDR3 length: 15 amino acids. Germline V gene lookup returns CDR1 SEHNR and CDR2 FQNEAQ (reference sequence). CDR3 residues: CASSLGTYSNQPQHF. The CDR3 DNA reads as TGTGCCAGCAGCCTTGGGACTTATAGCAATCAGCCCCAGCATTTT.

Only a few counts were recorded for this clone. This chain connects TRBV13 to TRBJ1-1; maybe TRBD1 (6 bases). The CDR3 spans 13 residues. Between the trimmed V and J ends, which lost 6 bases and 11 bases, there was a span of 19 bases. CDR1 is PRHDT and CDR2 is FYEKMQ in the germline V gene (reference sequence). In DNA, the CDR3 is TGTGCCAGCAGAGGCAGGACAGTACGGCAGGCTTTCTTT. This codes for CASRGRTVRQAFF. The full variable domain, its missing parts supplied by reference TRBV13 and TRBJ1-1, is AAGVIQSPRHLIKEKRETATLKCYPIPRHDTVYWYQQGPGQDPQFLISFYEKMQSDKGSIPDRFSAQQFSDYHSELNMSSLELGDSALYFCASRGRTVRQAFFGQGTRLTVV.

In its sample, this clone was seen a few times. CDR3 in amino acids: CASSDRGGHSYEQYF. The CDR3 DNA is TGTGCCAGCAGTGATCGGGGGGGGCACTCCTACGAGCAGTACTTC. V and J are TRBV2 and TRBJ2-7; 8 positions agree with TRBD2. Unmatched junction bases numbered 4, after V lost 3 bases and J lost 0 bases. CDR1 is SNHLY and CDR2 is FYNNEI in the germline V gene. This CDR3 is built from 15 residues.

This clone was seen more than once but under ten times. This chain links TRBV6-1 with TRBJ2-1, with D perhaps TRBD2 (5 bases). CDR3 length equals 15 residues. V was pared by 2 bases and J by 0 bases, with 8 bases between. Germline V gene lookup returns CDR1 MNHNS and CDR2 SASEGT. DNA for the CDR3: TGTGCCAGCAGTGAACCGGGAAGCTCCTACAATGAGCAGTTCTTC. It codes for CASSEPGSSYNEQFF.

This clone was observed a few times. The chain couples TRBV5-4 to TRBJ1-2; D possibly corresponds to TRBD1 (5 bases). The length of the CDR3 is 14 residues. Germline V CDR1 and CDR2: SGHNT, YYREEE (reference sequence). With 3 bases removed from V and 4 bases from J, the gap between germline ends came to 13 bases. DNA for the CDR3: TGTGCCAGCAGCTACGAAGACAGAATCTATGGCTACACCTTC. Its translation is CASSYEDRIYGYTF.

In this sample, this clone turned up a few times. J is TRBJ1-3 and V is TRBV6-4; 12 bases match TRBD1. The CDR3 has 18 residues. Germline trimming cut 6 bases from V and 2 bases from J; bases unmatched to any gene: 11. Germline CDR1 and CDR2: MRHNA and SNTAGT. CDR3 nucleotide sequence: TGTGCCAGCAGCACACGTGTTAGGGACAGGGGGCCTGGAAACACCATATATTTT. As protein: CASSTRVRDRGPGNTIYF.

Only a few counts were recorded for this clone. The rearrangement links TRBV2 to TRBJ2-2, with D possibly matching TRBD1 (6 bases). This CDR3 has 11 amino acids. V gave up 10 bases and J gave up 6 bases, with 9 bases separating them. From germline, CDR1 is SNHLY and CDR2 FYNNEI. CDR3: CATQGPGELFF. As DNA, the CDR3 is TGTGCCACACAGGGTCCCGGGGAGCTGTTTTTT.

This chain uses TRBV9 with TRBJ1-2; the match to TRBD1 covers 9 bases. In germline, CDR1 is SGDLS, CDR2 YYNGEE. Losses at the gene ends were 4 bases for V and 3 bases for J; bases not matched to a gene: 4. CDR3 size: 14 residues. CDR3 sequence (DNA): TGTGCCAGCAGCCGGGACAGGGCCTACTATGGCTACACCTTC. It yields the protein CASSRDRAYYGYTF.